Below, 32 T cell receptor beta chains from the same sample are listed, as sequenced in a study of blood T cell repertoires in COVID-19. The protocol was immunoSEQ multiplex PCR, while the TCRdb copy is restricted to in-frame clones and leaves out a portion. The sample has over 200,000 clones, approximately 90% seen once. Sequenced: peripheral blood. All receptors derive from a man under 40 with COVID-19, enrolled during active disease.

The DNA for the CDR3 is TGTGCCAGCAGCACCAAGGGACTAGCGGGAACCTACGAGCAGTACTTC. This gives the protein CASSTKGLAGTYEQYF. The genes are TRBV5-6 and TRBJ2-7; 13 positions match TRBD2. Trimming took 4 bases from V and 2 from J; bases not matched to a gene: 6. CDR1 is SGHDT, CDR2 YYEEEE, per germline. The CDR3 consists of 16 residues.

The chain recombines TRBV7-3 with TRBJ2-7, with 10 bases fitting TRBD2. Germline V CDR1 and CDR2: SGHTA, FQGTGA. V lost 0 bases to trimming and J lost 3 bases; unmatched junction nucleotides: 2. The CDR3 is made up of 15 amino acids. The CDR3 reads CASSLTPSGSYEQYF. Here the CDR3 DNA reads TGTGCCAGCAGCTTAACCCCTAGCGGGAGCTACGAGCAGTACTTC.

The chain carries TRBV30 and TRBJ2-7; no clear D. The V gene lost 3 bases and the J gene lost 4 bases, with 13 bases spanning the gap. This CDR3 is built from 13 residues. The germline gives CDR1 GTSNPN, CDR2 SVGIG (reference sequence). CDR3 amino acids: CAWRLTSSYEQYF. As DNA, the CDR3 is TGTGCCTGGAGACTCACCTCTAGTTACGAGCAGTACTTC.

The rearrangement links TRBV7-9 to TRBJ1-1, with 8 bases identical to TRBD1. Losses at the gene ends were 3 bases for V and 1 base for J; bases not matched to a gene: 4. The CDR3 has 15 residues. Germline V CDR1 and CDR2: SEHNR, FQNEAQ (reference sequence). The CDR3 here is CASSLGQEKNTEAFF. For the CDR3, the DNA is TGTGCCAGCAGCTTGGGACAGGAAAAGAACACTGAAGCTTTCTTT. Together with reference TRBV7-9 and TRBJ1-1, the CDR3 gives the full variable domain: DTGVSQNPRHKITKRGQNVTFRCDPISEHNRLYWYRQTLGQGPEFLTYFQNEAQLEKSRLLSDRFSAERPKGSFSTLEIQRTEQGDSAMYLCASSLGQEKNTEAFFGQGTRLTVV.

The chain employs TRBV7-3 and TRBJ2-2; D possibly corresponds to TRBD2 (6 bases). CDR1 is SGHTA, CDR2 FQGTGA, per germline. The CDR3 is 15 residues long. With 2 bases removed from V and 3 bases from J, the gap between germline ends came to 10 bases. CDR3 loop: CASSLLGTHTGELFF. CDR3 nucleotides: TGTGCCAGCAGCTTATTGGGGACTCACACCGGGGAGCTGTTTTTT.

The genes are TRBV7-3 and TRBJ2-3; 11 bases match TRBD1. Losses at the gene ends were 4 bases for V and 4 bases for J; bases not matched to a gene: 7. Per the germline V gene, CDR1 is SGHTA and CDR2 is FQGTGA. The length of the CDR3 is 16 residues. The CDR3 loop is CASSSSRDRGADTQYF. For the CDR3, the DNA is TGTGCCAGCAGCTCCTCAAGGGACAGGGGGGCAGATACGCAGTATTTT.

The chain carries TRBV6-6 and TRBJ2-1, with 12 positions matching TRBD2. J lost 9 bases, V lost 5 bases, and 17 bases had no gene match. The CDR3 spans 18 residues. Germline V gene data show CDR1 as MNHNY and CDR2 as SVGAGI (reference sequence). This CDR3 reads CASSPGKGRLAGVLEQFF. CDR3 nucleotide sequence: TGTGCCAGCAGTCCAGGGAAGGGGAGACTAGCGGGAGTACTTGAGCAGTTCTTC.

This rearrangement joins TRBV4-3 to TRBJ1-5, with a weak D call TRBD1 (5 bases). Germline CDR1 and CDR2: LGHNA and YSLEER. V lost 0 bases to trimming and J lost 3 bases, with 9 bases between them. The CDR3 runs to 15 residues. Here the CDR3 DNA reads TGCGCCAGCAGCCAAGACAGGGCCCACAATCAGCCCCAGCATTTT. Protein product: CASSQDRAHNQPQHF.

The rearrangement uses TRBV28 and TRBJ2-7, with 8 bases lining up with TRBD1. CDR1 and CDR2 (germline): MDHEN, SYDVKM. The CDR3 contains 15 residues. V dropped 6 bases and J dropped 3; count of bases not matched to a gene: 10. The CDR3 here is CASSSLVGQGYEQYF. CDR3 DNA: TGTGCCAGCAGCTCCTTGGTTGGACAGGGCTACGAGCAGTACTTC.

This sequence joins TRBV4-3 and TRBJ1-3; the match to TRBD1 covers 10 bases. This CDR3 has 16 amino acids. Unmatched junction bases numbered 2, after V lost 0 bases and J lost 3 bases. The germline V gene encodes CDR1 LGHNA and CDR2 YSLEER. CDR3 DNA sequence: TGCGCCAGCAGCCAAGATGGACAGGGGGGTGGAAACACCATATATTTT. It yields the protein CASSQDGQGGGNTIYF.

The chain has TRBV19 and TRBJ1-2, with 8 bases lining up with TRBD1. Germline lookup yields CDR1 LNHDA and CDR2 SQIVND (reference sequence). The junction had 11 bases not matched to a gene; V was cut back by 6 bases and J by 5 bases. CDR3 length equals 15 residues. The CDR3 is CASRLSGTGIYGYTF. The DNA of the CDR3 is TGTGCCAGTAGGCTGTCCGGGACAGGCATTTATGGCTACACCTTC. Full variable domain (missing parts from reference TRBV19 and TRBJ1-2): DGGITQSPKYLFRKEGQNVTLSCEQNLNHDAMYWYRQDPGQGLRLIYYSQIVNDFQKGDIAEGYSVSREKKESFPLTVTSAQKNPTAFYLCASRLSGTGIYGYTFGSGTRLTVV.

This chain joins TRBV27 and TRBJ2-2, with D perhaps matching TRBD1 (5 bases). V lost 1 base and J lost 8, with 14 bases in between. Germline assignment: CDR1 MNHEY and CDR2 SMNVEV (reference sequence). CDR3 length equals 15 residues. CDR3 in amino acids: CASSLFTRAAGELFF. CDR3 nucleotides: TGTGCCAGCAGTTTATTCACCAGGGCCGCGGGGGAGCTGTTTTTT.

This chain joins TRBV6-5 and TRBJ1-2; 7 bases are shared with TRBD1. J lost 7 bases, V lost 2 bases, and 4 bases had no gene match. The CDR3 has 13 amino acids. Germline loops: CDR1 MNHEY, CDR2 SVGAGI. The CDR3 region has the DNA TGTGCCAGCAGTTACGGGGACAGACCTGGCTACACCTTC. Translation: CASSYGDRPGYTF.

J is TRBJ2-5 and V is TRBV6-5, with 9 bases lining up with TRBD1. Losses at the gene ends were 8 bases for V and 4 bases for J; bases not matched to a gene: 5. CDR1 is MNHEY and CDR2 is SVGAGI in the germline V gene. The CDR3 has 13 amino acids. The CDR3 region is CASLTGGRETQYF. CDR3 in DNA: TGTGCCAGCCTTACAGGGGGCAGAGAGACCCAGTACTTC.

A single count supports this clone. V is TRBV11-2 and J is TRBJ1-2; D is ambiguous. V was trimmed by 1 base and J by 4 bases, leaving 10 bases between them. The CDR3 has 14 amino acids. The V gene's germline CDR1 is SGHAT and CDR2 FQNNGV. CDR3 residues: CASSLGALGYGYTF. The CDR3 DNA reads as TGTGCCAGCAGCTTAGGGGCATTAGGCTATGGCTACACCTTC.

This clone has just a few counts. The V and J genes are TRBV7-3 and TRBJ1-3, with 7 bases lining up with TRBD1. Germline values: CDR1 SGHTA, CDR2 FQGTGA. V lost 5 bases to trimming and J lost 4 bases; unmatched junction nucleotides: 2. The CDR3 sequence is 13 residues long. The CDR3 bases are TGTGCCAGCAGCACGGGACAGGGAAACACCATATATTTT. Protein: CASSTGQGNTIYF.

J is TRBJ1-1 and V is TRBV7-6, with 9 bases aligning to TRBD1. V dropped 6 bases and J dropped 10; count of bases not matched to a gene: 3. CDR3 length equals 11 residues. Germline V gives CDR1 SGHVS, CDR2 FNYEAQ. The CDR3 sequence is CASRLQGAAFF. The CDR3 DNA is TGTGCCAGCAGGCTACAGGGGGCAGCTTTCTTT.

This chain links TRBV30 with TRBJ1-5; D uncertain. CDR3 size: 14 residues. Trimming left V 2 bases short and J 1 base short, with 9 bases between. Germline CDR1 is GTSNPN and CDR2 is SVGIG (reference sequence). The CDR3 sequence: CAWSKWRSNQPQHF. DNA for the CDR3: TGTGCCTGGAGTAAGTGGAGAAGCAATCAGCCCCAGCATTTT.

The genes are TRBV27 and TRBJ2-1; 11 nucleotides align to TRBD2. The V gene's germline CDR1 is MNHEY and CDR2 SMNVEV (reference sequence). The junction had 6 bases not matched to a gene; V was cut back by 2 bases and J by 9 bases. There are 15 residues in the CDR3. The CDR3 region has the DNA TGTGCCAGCAGTTTACTAGCGGGAGGCGGGCGTGAGCAGTTCTTC. Translation: CASSLLAGGGREQFF.

The gene calls are TRBV6-5 and TRBJ1-5; 9 nucleotides match TRBD1. The CDR3 extends over 16 amino acids. Germline CDR1 MNHEY, CDR2 SVGAGI. V trimming: 4 bases; J trimming: 1 base; junction bases outside the gene matches: 5. The CDR3 sequence is CASSSGQGGSNQPQHF. Here the CDR3 DNA reads TGTGCCAGCAGTTCGGGACAGGGAGGGAGCAATCAGCCCCAGCATTTT.

The rearrangement uses TRBV2 and TRBJ2-2; TRBD2 might be the D (6 bases). Trimming shortened V by 11 bases and J by 3 bases, and 16 bases separated the two germline ends. In germline, CDR1 is SNHLY, CDR2 FYNNEI. This CDR3 contains 14 residues. CDR3 nucleotides: TGTGCCGTCGGCGGGGCCGATGACACCGGGGAGCTGTTTTTT. Protein: CAVGGADDTGELFF.

The chain links TRBV29-1 to TRBJ1-2; TRBD1 agrees at 7 bases. Per the germline V gene, CDR1 is SQVTM and CDR2 is ANQGSEA. Germline trimming cut 7 bases from V and 1 base from J; bases unmatched to any gene: 6. The CDR3 length is 13 residues. CDR3 DNA sequence: TGCAGCGCGCTCGGACAGGATAACTATGGCTACACCTTC. Protein: CSALGQDNYGYTF.

J is TRBJ2-7 and V is TRBV19; 11 bases are a match to TRBD1. The V and J ends lost 2 bases and 4 bases, in that order; junction bases with no gene match: 7. The CDR3 totals 16 residues. CDR1 and CDR2 from the germline V gene are LNHDA and SQIVND (reference sequence). CDR3 amino acids: CASSISAGTGGYEQYF. In DNA, the CDR3 is TGTGCCAGTAGTATATCTGCCGGGACAGGGGGATACGAGCAGTACTTC.

CDR3 nucleotide sequence: TGTGCCAGCAGCTTAGGGACTGCGGGGAACATTCAGTACTTC. Protein product: CASSLGTAGNIQYF. The J gene is TRBJ2-4, the V gene TRBV11-2, with D possibly TRBD2 on 6 matching bases. V was clipped by 1 base and J by 7 bases, with 11 bases between them. This CDR3 has 14 residues. CDR1 SGHAT and CDR2 FQNNGV come from the germline V gene.

The rearrangement joins TRBV19 to TRBJ1-5; 7 bases line up with TRBD1. The CDR3 consists of 16 residues. CDR1 LNHDA and CDR2 SQIVND come from the germline V gene (reference sequence). V was clipped by 3 bases and J by 2 bases; unmatched bases: 7. The CDR3: CASSMSRGRGNQPQHF. The DNA of the CDR3 is TGTGCCAGTAGTATGAGTAGGGGGCGAGGCAATCAGCCCCAGCATTTT.

The V and J genes are TRBV4-1 and TRBJ1-2; D remains ambiguous. Trimming pared 0 bases from V and 0 bases from J, leaving 14 bases between. CDR1 and CDR2 (germline): MGHRA, YSYEKL. The CDR3 has 17 residues. The CDR3 loop is CASSQDREAHSNYGYTF. The DNA of the CDR3 is TGCGCCAGCAGCCAAGATCGAGAAGCTCACTCTAACTATGGCTACACCTTC.

The V and J genes are TRBV11-2 and TRBJ1-3; D uncertain. The V gene lost 1 base and the J gene lost 0 bases, with 4 bases spanning the gap. Germline V gene data show CDR1 as SGHAT and CDR2 as FQNNGV. This CDR3 has 14 amino acids. The CDR3 sequence: CASSLVVSGNTIYF. The CDR3 nucleotides are TGTGCCAGCAGCTTAGTAGTCTCTGGAAACACCATATATTTT.

The rearrangement links TRBV18 to TRBJ1-3; no clear D gene. CDR3 size: 16 residues. Germline CDR1 reads KGHSH; CDR2 reads LQKENI. The germline V and J ends were trimmed by 2 bases and 0 bases, with 11 bases remaining between them. The CDR3 DNA reads as TGTGCCAGCTCACCAGGGCAGCCAAGCTCTGGAAACACCATATATTTT. It specifies CASSPGQPSSGNTIYF.

The gene calls are TRBV7-9 and TRBJ2-7, with 13 bases fitting TRBD2. This CDR3 comprises 16 residues. V gave up 5 bases and J gave up 2 bases; unmatched junction bases: 6. Germline V gene sequence: CDR1 SEHNR, CDR2 FQNEAQ (reference sequence). CDR3 sequence: CASSAGTSGITYEQYF. The CDR3 region has the DNA TGTGCCAGCAGCGCTGGGACTAGCGGGATCACCTACGAGCAGTACTTC.

V is TRBV21-1 and J is TRBJ2-7; the table gives TRBD2 as D, unverified against the DNA. TRBV21-1 is assigned pseudogene status. The CDR3 length is 16 residues. CDR3 sequence (DNA): TGTGCCAGCAGCAAAGCAGGAACTAGCGCTTCCTACGAGCAGTACTTC. Translation gives CASSKAGTSASYEQYF.

The chain links TRBV7-9 to TRBJ1-4; no firm D call. In germline, CDR1 is SEHNR, CDR2 FQNEAQ (reference sequence). The ends were cut back, 7 bases at V and 0 bases at J, with 12 bases in the middle. The CDR3 runs to 15 residues. The CDR3 coding sequence is TGTGCCAGCACCCCGAACAGTGCAACTAATGAAAAACTGTTTTTT. Translated, it gives CASTPNSATNEKLFF.

V and J are TRBV28 and TRBJ2-4; the D gene is possibly TRBD1 (6 bases). This CDR3 comprises 13 residues. The V and J ends lost 6 bases and 6 bases respectively, with 12 bases between them. The germline CDR1 and CDR2 sequences are MDHEN and SYDVKM. The CDR3 coding sequence is TGTGCCAGCAGGGAAACAGGGAGAAACATTCAGTACTTC. Encoded protein: CASRETGRNIQYF.